This TCR beta chain comes out of a study of human T cells and chemical hapten exposure. Across the whole study: All through the roughly 25-week study, the scalp of each patient received diphenylcyclopropenone doses weekly. Patch tests applied 0.01% DPC to the upper back, read at 6 days.

This clonotype has at least ten counts. As yet, its antigen is unknown. This CDR3 contains 11 residues. Trimming took off 3 bases at V and 7 bases at J, with 7 bases between the two ends. Per the germline V gene, CDR1 is SQVTM and CDR2 is ANQGSEA. Time point of the sample: patch test 3, about 24 weeks after DPC sensitization. Sample treatment: therapeutic diphenylcyclopropenone sensitization with weekly scalp DPC. Unfractionated whole blood was the source from which total RNA was extracted. Regarding the study as a whole: With regard to DPC sensitization, TCRs above 1 in 1000 frequency did not change.

Individual cDNA molecules (in the library) carried attached unique molecular identifiers. TCRdb analysed the RACE reads with MiXCR anew, one entry per CDR3 protein. The sample contains tens of thousands of distinct CDR3 sequences, 9.5% of which appear only once. The origin of this receptor is a man between 50 and 59 years old with alopecia areata. Some clones in this sample may be carry-over from other donors' samples. V usage is TRBV29-1 and J usage is TRBJ2-1; D is possibly TRBD1 (5 bases). This specimen was whole blood, taken in connection with sensitization to the hapten diphenylcyclopropenone (DPC). The CDR3, as DNA: TGCAGCGTTGATAGGGGAAATGAGCAGTTCTTC. Translating gives CSVDRGNEQFF.